This TCR beta chain originates from a study of T cell repertoires in cytomegalovirus infection. This CDR3 spans 16 amino acids. Germline loops: CDR1 LGHNA, CDR2 YNFKEQ. Trimming at V came to 5 bases and at J to 3 bases, leaving 9 bases not matched to a gene. TCRdb re-called the reads with MiXCR, one entry per CDR3 protein. The sample has under 200,000 distinct CDR3 sequences, about a tenth seen once. This clonotype has at least ten counts. The sequencing input was PBMCs. The chain links TRBV4-2 to TRBJ2-7; 11 nucleotides agree with TRBD1. This clonotype was sampled from a human donor in good health (CMV status not recorded). Some clones in this sample may be carry-over from other donors' samples. CDR3 sequence reads: CASSDSRDRGIYEQYF. The CDR3 DNA follows: TGTGCCAGCAGCGATAGCCGGGACAGGGGGATCTACGAGCAGTACTTC.